This T cell receptor (beta chain) was recorded in a study of blood T cell repertoires in COVID-19. Study-level background: Samples representing acute and convalescent COVID-19 were sourced from the United States, Italy and Spain. Sample material is recorded as cDNA or gDNA derived from T cells, B-cell-depleted T cells, or PBMCs.

The trim removed 2 bases at V and 2 bases at J, leaving 1 base unmatched. Per the germline V gene, CDR1 is SGHRS and CDR2 is YFSETQ. The CDR3 covers 14 residues. In the original analysis: Reference gene primer amplification yielded estimated nucleated cell counts. Some clones are missing from TCRdb's copy, which holds only in-frame ones; the method was immunoSEQ multiplex PCR. From that table come the V and J calls and clone size; the DNA was used to work out D and trimming. The sample includes approximately 80,000 clones, 80% to 90% seen only once; the top ten take under 55%. The source material was peripheral blood. The chain has TRBV5-1 and TRBJ2-5, with 9 bases fitting TRBD1. The receptor was derived from a human donor in a cohort sampled during active COVID-19. The CDR3 DNA follows: TGCGCCAGCAGCTTCGACAGGGGGCAAGAGACCCAGTACTTC. Amino acid sequence: CASSFDRGQETQYF. Filled out from reference TRBV5-1 and TRBJ2-5, the complete variable domain reads KAGVTQTPRYLIKTRGQQVTLSCSPISGHRSVSWYQQTPGQGLQFLFEYFSETQRNKGNFPGRFSGRQFSNSRSEMNVSTLELGDSALYLCASSFDRGQETQYFGPGTRLLVL.